The 13 T cell receptor beta chains below come from one sample, sequenced in a study of siplizumab effects on memory and regulatory T cells. This table comes from immunoSEQ multiplex PCR, and its TCRdb copy is limited to in-frame clones, with some not included. The sample has about 69,000 clones, roughly 88% seen once. The sample comprised Tregs sorted from blood. Receptors were obtained from a human donor in good health.

The CDR3 protein is CASSPGHEQYF. CDR3 DNA: TGTGCCAGCTCACCAGGGCACGAGCAGTACTTC. The chain uses TRBV18 and TRBJ2-5; D gene ambiguous. The J call may be faulty, since TRBJ2-7 better matches the DNA end. The CDR3 has 11 residues. Germline values: CDR1 KGHSH, CDR2 LQKENI.

This chain connects TRBV7-2 to TRBJ2-7; 13 bases align to TRBD2. V lost 6 bases and J lost 6; bases outside the gene matches: 11. The CDR3 is 16 residues long. The germline V gene has CDR1 SGHTA and CDR2 FQGNSA. CDR3 in amino acids: CASRPWGTSGNIEQYF. In DNA, the CDR3 is TGTGCCAGCAGACCTTGGGGGACTAGCGGGAATATCGAGCAGTACTTC. Full variable domain (remainder filled in from reference TRBV7-2 and TRBJ2-7): GAGVSQSPSNKVTEKGKDVELRCDPISGHTALYWYRQSLGQGLEFLIYFQGNSAPDKSGLPSDRFSAERTGGSVSTLTIQRTQQEDSAVYLCASRPWGTSGNIEQYFGPGTRLTVT.

This chain connects TRBV28 to TRBJ1-2; 8 bases agree with TRBD1. Trimming at V came to 8 bases and at J to 2 bases, leaving 13 bases not matched to a gene. CDR1 MDHEN and CDR2 SYDVKM come from the germline V gene. The CDR3 covers 16 residues. CDR3 region: CASGTGPAGLNYGYTF. Here the CDR3 DNA reads TGTGCCAGCGGGACAGGACCGGCCGGACTAAACTATGGCTACACCTTC.

The chain links TRBV7-9 to TRBJ2-7; D might be TRBD1 (6 bases). Germline V lookup: CDR1 SEHNR, CDR2 FQNEAQ (reference sequence). The CDR3 length is 13 residues. V was pared by 5 bases and J by 1 base, with 9 bases between. The CDR3 DNA reads TGTGCCAGCAGCCACAGGGATTCCTACGAGCAGTACTTC. This gives the protein CASSHRDSYEQYF.

The chain carries TRBV2 and TRBJ1-2; D not certain. The V end lost 2 bases, the J end lost 7 bases, and 5 bases lay between the germline ends. The CDR3 loop spans 11 amino acids. Looked up from germline, CDR1 is SNHLY and CDR2 is FYNNEI. CDR3 in amino acids: CASSEKVGYTF. The CDR3 coding sequence is TGTGCCAGCAGTGAAAAGGTTGGCTACACCTTC.

The chain couples TRBV5-4 to TRBJ2-7, with D perhaps matching TRBD1 (6 bases). Germline V gene data show CDR1 as SGHNT and CDR2 as YYREEE (reference sequence). Trimming pared 2 bases from V and 3 bases from J, leaving 12 bases between. CDR3 size: 14 residues. CDR3 region: CASSLRGRGYEQYF. The CDR3 DNA is TGTGCCAGCAGCTTACGCGGCAGGGGCTACGAGCAGTACTTC.

This clone was found once. The chain links TRBV5-6 to TRBJ1-5; D is perhaps TRBD1 (6 bases). From germline, CDR1 is SGHDT and CDR2 YYEEEE. The CDR3 runs 13 residues. Trimming stripped 2 bases from V and 5 bases from J, with 8 bases between. The CDR3 DNA sequence: TGTGCCAGCAGCTTTAGGGGGGATCAGCCCCAGCATTTT. Amino acid sequence: CASSFRGDQPQHF. Full variable domain (rest looked up from reference TRBV5-6 and TRBJ1-5): DAGVTQSPTHLIKTRGQQVTLRCSPKSGHDTVSWYQQALGQGPQFIFQYYEEEERQRGNFPDRFSGHQFPNYSSELNVNALLLGDSALYLCASSFRGDQPQHFGDGTRLSIL.

V is TRBV12-5 and J is TRBJ2-7; no firm D call. The V end was cut by 1 base, the J end by 0 bases, with 13 bases between. CDR1 and CDR2 from the germline V gene are LGHNT and FRNRAP. This CDR3 is 16 amino acids long. The CDR3 nucleotides read TGTGCTAGTGGTTTGGGAGACGGATCCTTCTCCTACGAGCAGTACTTC. The encoded protein is CASGLGDGSFSYEQYF. Filled out from reference TRBV12-5 and TRBJ2-7, the complete variable domain reads DARVTQTPRHKVTEMGQEVTMRCQPILGHNTVFWYRQTMMQGLELLAYFRNRAPLDDSGMPKDRFSAEMPDATLATLKIQPSEPRDSAVYFCASGLGDGSFSYEQYFGPGTRLTVT.

V and J are TRBV30 and TRBJ1-2, with D hard to call. Trimming shortened V by 3 bases and J by 0 bases, and 5 bases separated the two germline ends. The CDR3 sequence is 12 residues long. Germline CDR1 is GTSNPN and CDR2 is SVGIG (reference sequence). The CDR3 loop is CAWSQANYGYTF. The CDR3 DNA is TGTGCCTGGAGCCAGGCTAACTATGGCTACACCTTC.

The gene calls are TRBV5-4 and TRBJ1-5; D call uncertain. Trimming took off 8 bases at V and 6 bases at J, with 3 bases between the two ends. There are 9 residues in the CDR3. Per the germline V gene, CDR1 is SGHNT and CDR2 is YYREEE (reference sequence). The CDR3 sequence: CASTQPQHF. The CDR3 DNA is TGTGCCAGTACTCAGCCCCAGCATTTT.

The genes are TRBV5-1 and TRBJ2-4; D uncertain. The germline gives CDR1 SGHRS, CDR2 YFSETQ. Trimming took 0 bases from V and 0 from J, leaving 7 bases between them. The CDR3 extends over 15 amino acids. The CDR3 bases are TGCGCCAGCAGCTTGGCCCCGGTAGCCAAAAACATTCAGTACTTC. It specifies CASSLAPVAKNIQYF.

The V call is TRBV7-2, the J call TRBJ2-3; D is possibly TRBD1 or TRBD2 (6 bases each). The CDR3 loop spans 16 amino acids. V lost 4 bases and J 5 bases, leaving 19 bases between the germline ends. Germline V gene sequence: CDR1 SGHTA, CDR2 FQGNSA. The CDR3 nucleotides are TGTGCCAGCAGCTCCATCCCGGGGGCACGCGAAGATACGCAGTATTTT. Its translation: CASSSIPGAREDTQYF.

The chain combines TRBV5-5 with TRBJ1-1, with 9 bases fitting TRBD1. CDR1 and CDR2 from the germline V gene are SGHKS and YYEKEE (reference sequence). CDR3 size: 15 residues. V lost 4 bases, J lost 1 base, and 5 bases stayed unmatched. CDR3 bases: TGTGCCAGCAGCCCCGGACAGGGGAGGAACACTGAAGCTTTCTTT. Its translation: CASSPGQGRNTEAFF.